This record concerns one T cell receptor (beta chain) sequence. The target antigen is unknown. Construction of the TCRbeta library involved unique molecular identifiers. TCRdb reprocessed the PCR reads via MiXCR and lists one record per CDR3 protein. The sample records about 440,000 distinct CDR3 sequences, roughly 43% being singletons. This sample is drawn from a study of T-cell reconstitution after alpha-beta-depleted transplantation in children. Findings and caveats of the study: Some patients showed high day-60 TCRbeta diversity, which derived from surviving recipient T cells and thymic progenitors. A year had passed since transplant, and T-cell counts and diversity by then came mostly from newly produced T cells. By about two months after transplant, alpha-beta T cells reportedly arose from several hundred graft clones that had expanded.

Germline values: CDR1 SGHTA, CDR2 FQGNSA. The CDR3 is made up of 14 amino acids. Deletions cut 1 base from V and 8 bases from J, with 12 bases between. The sequenced sample was PBMCs, obtained before TCRalphabeta/CD19-depleted stem cell transplant. The sequence was obtained from a girl between 2 and 10 years old with aplastic anemia, due to receive a stem cell transplant. The rearrangement links TRBV7-2 to TRBJ2-1; perhaps TRBD1 as D (5 bases). This CDR3 is CASSLDTGVYEQFF. The CDR3, as DNA: TGTGCCAGCAGCTTAGACACAGGAGTTTATGAGCAGTTCTTC.